The rows below give T cell receptor beta chains drawn from one sample of a study of T cell responses to AZD1222 COVID-19 vaccine. Sequencing used immunoSEQ multiplex PCR; TCRdb keeps in-frame clones, though not all of them. The repertoire holds around 100,000 clones, with roughly 85% as singletons. The input for sequencing was peripheral blood, taken on day 0 of AZD1222 vaccination. These receptors originate from an adult in good health. The CDR3 runs from the conserved cysteine through the conserved F or W. Each record gives: V gene, D gene, J gene, clone size, CDR3 protein, CDR3 DNA. A D gene is named only where the DNA matches it firmly. Rows give clone size only sometimes, using once, few, many, or a class for an expanded clone.

TRBV5-4	-	TRBJ2-7	-	CASSAGHSYEQYF	TGTGCCAGCAGCGCGGGGCACTCCTACGAGCAGTACTTC
TRBV5-1	TRBD2	TRBJ2-3	-	CASSLGAGAVTDTQYF	TGCGCCAGCAGCTTGGGTGCGGGAGCTGTCACAGATACGCAGTATTTT
TRBV6-6	TRBD2	TRBJ2-3	-	CASSSIQRGGIDTQYF	TGTGCCAGCAGCTCCATCCAGCGGGGGGGCATAGATACGCAGTATTTT
TRBV2	-	TRBJ1-4	-	CASSDGQSNEKLFF	TGTGCCAGCAGTGATGGACAGTCTAATGAAAAACTGTTTTTT
TRBV21-1	-	TRBJ1-2	-	CASSSGTPPFYGYTF	TGTGCCAGCAGCTCCGGGACACCGCCCTTCTATGGCTACACCTTC
TRBV5-1	-	TRBJ2-7	-	CASSSGTPEGEQYF	TGCGCCAGCAGTTCCGGGACTCCTGAGGGGGAGCAGTACTTC
TRBV19	TRBD2	TRBJ2-3	-	CASSRLAVSTDTQYF	TGTGCCAGTAGTAGACTAGCGGTTAGCACAGATACGCAGTATTTT
TRBV29-1	-	TRBJ2-2	-	CSGGFSGNTGELFF	TGCAGCGGGGGGTTTAGCGGAAACACCGGGGAGCTGTTTTTT
TRBV19	-	TRBJ2-1	-	CASSPGGPRDNEQFF	TGTGCCAGTAGCCCCGGTGGTCCCAGAGACAATGAGCAGTTCTTC
TRBV20-1	-	TRBJ2-3	-	CSASGDYGGFTDTQYF	TGCAGTGCTAGTGGGGATTATGGAGGTTTCACAGATACGCAGTATTTT
TRBV5-6	-	TRBJ1-3	-	CASSSSGLSGNTIYF	TGTGCCAGCAGCTCATCGGGACTCTCTGGAAACACCATATATTTT
TRBV2	-	TRBJ1-3	-	CASSEQGRNTIYF	TGTGCCAGCAGTGAACAGGGAAGAAACACCATATATTTT
TRBV4-3	TRBD1	TRBJ2-3	-	CASSQAFTGQSTDTQYF	TGCGCCAGCAGCCAAGCCTTTACGGGACAGAGCACAGATACGCAGTATTTT
TRBV18	-	TRBJ2-2	-	CASSPQSREVAGELFF	TGTGCCAGCTCACCACAGTCTAGAGAGGTGGCCGGGGAGCTGTTTTTT
TRBV2	-	TRBJ1-5	-	CASLGDSNQPQHF	TGTGCCAGCCTAGGGGATAGCAATCAGCCCCAGCATTTT
TRBV10-3	-	TRBJ1-2	-	CAISESAGVYYGYTF	TGTGCCATCAGTGAGTCGGCAGGGGTTTACTATGGCTACACCTTC
TRBV3-1/TRBV3-2	-	TRBJ1-2	-	CASSLLTEPAGGYTF	TGTGCCAGCAGCCTACTGACTGAACCTGCGGGGGGCTACACCTTC
TRBV19	-	TRBJ1-1	-	CASSIGTLGTEAFF	TGTGCCAGTAGTATAGGGACTTTAGGGACTGAAGCTTTCTTT
TRBV6-5	-	TRBJ1-1	once	CASSYSWGQNTEAFF	TGTGCCAGCAGTTACTCTTGGGGACAGAACACTGAAGCTTTCTTT
TRBV6-5	TRBD1	TRBJ2-7	-	CASSYAGQGGYEQYF	TGTGCCAGCAGTTACGCCGGACAGGGGGGTTACGAGCAGTACTTC
TRBV12-5	TRBD2	TRBJ2-7	-	CASGPRGLAGHSYEQYF	TGTGCTAGTGGCCCACGCGGACTAGCGGGGCACTCCTACGAGCAGTACTTC
TRBV7-3	-	TRBJ2-3	-	CASSGGQSTDTQYF	TGTGCCAGCAGTGGAGGACAGAGTACAGATACGCAGTATTTT
TRBV2	-	TRBJ2-1	-	CASILGDTTYNEQFF	TGTGCCAGCATCCTAGGGGACACCACCTACAATGAGCAGTTCTTC
TRBV18	TRBD1	TRBJ2-1	-	CASSFTGGNNYNEQFF	TGTGCCAGCTCATTTACAGGGGGTAATAACTACAATGAGCAGTTCTTC
TRBV5-3	-	TRBJ2-7	-	CARSPRQSYEQYF	TGTGCCAGAAGCCCAAGACAGTCGTACGAGCAGTACTTC
TRBV5-6	TRBD1	TRBJ1-5	-	CASSHSKQGFKQPQHF	TGTGCCAGCAGCCATTCAAAACAGGGGTTTAAGCAGCCCCAGCATTTT
TRBV7-8	-	TRBJ2-7	-	CASSPSSYEQYF	TGTGCCAGCAGCCCAAGCTCCTACGAGCAGTACTTC
TRBV5-4	-	TRBJ1-6	-	CASGAGPNSPLHF	TGTGCCAGCGGGGCAGGGCCCAATTCACCCCTCCACTTT